This T cell receptor beta chain was documented in a study of blood T cell repertoires in COVID-19. In the study overall: Both acute and convalescent COVID-19 samples were obtained from the United States, Italy and Spain. PBMCs, B-cell-depleted T cells, or T cells were the source of the cDNA or gDNA that made up the material.

In the source study's methods: Reference gene primer amplification gave estimated nucleated cell counts. Generated by immunoSEQ multiplex PCR, the TCRdb table keeps only in-frame clones and is missing some. V, J and clone size reflect that table, while D and trimming were determined from the DNA. The data hold approximately 240,000 clones, with nearly 90% observed a single time. What was sequenced was peripheral blood. The TCR comes from a woman aged 18-29 years who had recovered from COVID-19.

In DNA form, the CDR3 reads TGTGCCAGCAGCCAAAAAAAGGGTAGCGGGAGCCAAACCTACGAGCAGTACTTC. Translating gives CASSQKKGSGSQTYEQYF. The V gene is TRBV5-5, the J gene TRBJ2-7; 9 bases are shared with TRBD2. V was clipped by 4 bases and J by 2 bases; unmatched bases: 16. The germline V gene encodes CDR1 SGHKS and CDR2 YYEKEE (reference sequence). This CDR3 is built from 18 residues.